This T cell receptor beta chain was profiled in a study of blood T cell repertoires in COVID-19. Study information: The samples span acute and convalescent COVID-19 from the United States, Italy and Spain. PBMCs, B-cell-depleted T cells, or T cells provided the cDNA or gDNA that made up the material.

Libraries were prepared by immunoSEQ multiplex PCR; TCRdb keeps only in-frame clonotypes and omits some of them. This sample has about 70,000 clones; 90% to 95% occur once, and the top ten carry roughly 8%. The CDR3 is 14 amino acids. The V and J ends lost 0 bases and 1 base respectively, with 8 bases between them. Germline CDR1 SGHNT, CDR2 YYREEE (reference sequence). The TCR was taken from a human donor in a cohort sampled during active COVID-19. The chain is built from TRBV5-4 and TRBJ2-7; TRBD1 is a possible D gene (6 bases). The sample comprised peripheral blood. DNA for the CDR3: TGTGCCAGCAGCTTGGCAAGGGGGTCCTACGAGCAGTACTTC. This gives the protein CASSLARGSYEQYF.